This T cell receptor beta chain derives from a study of shared T cell receptors in the human thymus. Germline V CDR1 and CDR2: SGHNT, YYREEE (reference sequence). The V end was cut by 4 bases, the J end by 3 bases, with 13 bases between. The CDR3 contains 14 residues. Produced via immunoSEQ multiplex PCR; TCRdb's table is partial and in-frame only. Seen here are about 730,000 clones, approximately 85% observed once, and the top ten hold around 0.0094%. The same sample was also used in a study of human thymus T cells. That publication notes: Resections from corrective heart surgery supplied the thymus tissue. Related research has reported that thymic repertoires overlap highly among unrelated individuals.

The J gene is TRBJ2-5, the V gene TRBV5-4; perhaps TRBD2 as D (6 bases). This TCR was recovered from a girl under two years old with a congenital heart defect. The sample was thymocytes. The CDR3 protein is CASSRRVAEETQYF. The CDR3 region has the DNA TGTGCCAGCAGCCGTCGAGTAGCGGAAGAGACCCAGTACTTC.